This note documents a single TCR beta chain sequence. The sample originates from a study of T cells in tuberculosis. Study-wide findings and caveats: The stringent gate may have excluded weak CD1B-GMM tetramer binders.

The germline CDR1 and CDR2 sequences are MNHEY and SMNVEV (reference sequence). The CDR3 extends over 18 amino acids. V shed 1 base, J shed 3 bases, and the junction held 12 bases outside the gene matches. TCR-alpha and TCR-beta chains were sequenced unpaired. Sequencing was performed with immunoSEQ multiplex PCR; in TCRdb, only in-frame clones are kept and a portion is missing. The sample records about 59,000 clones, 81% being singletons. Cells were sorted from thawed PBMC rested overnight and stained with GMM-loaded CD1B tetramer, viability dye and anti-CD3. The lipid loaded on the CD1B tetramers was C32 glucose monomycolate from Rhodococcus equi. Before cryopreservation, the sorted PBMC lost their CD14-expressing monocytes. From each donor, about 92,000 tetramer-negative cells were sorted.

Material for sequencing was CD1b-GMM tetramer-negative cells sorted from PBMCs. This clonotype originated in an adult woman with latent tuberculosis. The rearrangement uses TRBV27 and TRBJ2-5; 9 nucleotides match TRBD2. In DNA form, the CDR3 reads TGTGCCAGCAGTTTATTCAGTGAGGCGGGAGGGCCGAAAGAGACCCAGTACTTC. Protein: CASSLFSEAGGPKETQYF.